This T cell receptor beta chain was retrieved from a study of post-analysis software for immune sequencing data. Study-level information: Recorded subtypes: relapsing-remitting, secondary progressive, progressive-relapsing; some patients unannotated. General observations from the study: F-measure co-clustering was strong for batch-matched samples. Relative to controls, patients had 5 or 6 TRBV segments at higher frequency, with TRBV5-6, TRBV5-1 and TRBV20-1 among these. A significant reduction in normalized Chao1 diversity was observed in multiple sclerosis patients versus controls.

This clonotype was counted only a few times. Its cognate antigen is unknown. CDR1 is MNHEY and CDR2 is SVGAGI in the germline V gene. The CDR3 is 13 residues long. Deletions cut 2 bases from V and 8 bases from J, with 12 bases between. TCR beta cDNA libraries included unique molecular identifiers. Input amounts of about 0.95 to 11 million T cells were used. These gave around 500,000 cDNA molecules, so each molecule approximated one T cell. TCRdb used MiXCR to reprocess the PCR reads, holding one entry per CDR3 protein. The table shows fewer than 850,000 distinct CDR3 sequences, with roughly 46% occurring only once.

This TCR derives from a girl aged 5 to 17 with multiple sclerosis. The sample taken for sequencing was blood. This chain uses TRBV6-5 with TRBJ1-2; D is unresolved. CDR3: CASSYIQAGGYTF. The CDR3 DNA is TGTGCCAGCAGTTACATCCAGGCTGGGGGCTACACCTTC.